Listed below are T cell receptor beta chains from one sample, sequenced in a study of blood T cell repertoires in COVID-19. Sequenced by immunoSEQ multiplex PCR; TCRdb stores in-frame clones only, minus some. Seen here are roughly 150,000 clones, approximately 87% observed once, and the top ten hold approximately 6.5%. The sample was peripheral blood. Every receptor here comes from a man at least 80 years old with acute or convalescent COVID-19. The CDR3 runs from the conserved cysteine through the conserved F or W. Each record gives: CDR3 protein, CDR3 DNA, clone size, V gene, D gene, J gene. The D gene is left open where the match is weak. Size is omitted from some rows. Given values are once, few, many or a class for expanded clones.

CASSVHSGNTIYF	TGTGCCAGCAGTGTCCACTCTGGAAACACCATATATTTT	-	TRBV2	-	TRBJ1-3
CASSRGASGRYNEQFF	TGCGCCAGCAGCCGAGGGGCTAGCGGGAGATACAATGAGCAGTTCTTC	-	TRBV4-1	TRBD2	TRBJ2-1
CASSPGGSRYEQYF	TGTGCCAGCAGCCCCGGCGGTTCTCGCTACGAGCAGTACTTC	-	TRBV11-3	-	TRBJ2-7
CASGSHTRQPQHF	TGTGCCAGCGGGTCTCACACGAGGCAGCCCCAGCATTTT	-	TRBV12-3/TRBV12-4	-	TRBJ1-5
CASSLLQGTEAFF	TGTGCCAGCAGCCTGTTACAGGGGACTGAAGCTTTCTTT	-	TRBV7-9	TRBD1	TRBJ1-1
CAWSDYSYGYTF	TGTGCCTGGAGCGACTACTCCTATGGCTACACCTTC	-	TRBV30	-	TRBJ1-2
CSVGQRGYGYTF	TGCAGCGTTGGACAGCGAGGTTATGGCTACACCTTC	-	TRBV29-1	-	TRBJ1-2
CASSNRVQYEQYF	TGCGCCAGCAGCAACAGGGTTCAATACGAGCAGTACTTC	-	TRBV10-2	-	TRBJ2-7
CASSPTAYEQYF	TGTGCCAGCAGTCCCACAGCCTACGAGCAGTACTTC	once	TRBV11-2	-	TRBJ2-7
CAWRQPLASSWTDTQYF	TGTGCCTGGAGGCAACCACTAGCTTCAAGCTGGACAGATACGCAGTATTTT	-	TRBV30	-	TRBJ2-3